The next 10 T cell receptor beta chains were all read from a single sample in a study of a mutant IDH1 vaccine in newly diagnosed glioma. TCRdb keeps only in-frame clones here, not all; method: immunoSEQ multiplex PCR. The table lists some 120,000 clones, roughly 77% of them singletons. No cognate antigen is known for these TCRs. Time point denoted: week 11, during vaccination. It was 300 ug of mutant IDH1 20-mer peptide that made up each vaccine dose, given with topical imiquimod. Specimen: PBMCs, collected from a glioma patient whose treatment included an IDH1 peptide vaccine. The receptors derive from a man aged 40-49 years with glioma.

The chain combines TRBV4-3 with TRBJ2-1; D uncertain. CDR1 and CDR2 from the germline V gene are LGHNA and YSLEER. V dropped 0 bases and J dropped 6 bases, with 6 bases sitting between them. The CDR3 sequence is 13 residues long. The CDR3 here is CASSQDLRNEQFF. The CDR3 nucleotides read TGCGCCAGCAGCCAAGATCTCCGCAATGAGCAGTTCTTC.

This clone was observed a single time. The chain links TRBV28 to TRBJ2-5; a possible D gene is TRBD1 (7 bases). V was shortened by 4 bases and J by 5 bases, with 17 bases between the two germline ends. CDR1 and CDR2 from the germline V gene are MDHEN and SYDVKM. CDR3 length: 15 residues. CDR3 in DNA: TGTGCCAGCAGTTGGAACCAGGGGGGAGGTGAGACCCAGTACTTC. Encoded protein: CASSWNQGGGETQYF.

The rearrangement links TRBV7-6 to TRBJ1-1, with TRBD1 identical over 7 bases. J lost 0 bases, V lost 1 base, and 11 bases had no gene match. Germline V gives CDR1 SGHVS, CDR2 FNYEAQ. This CDR3 is built from 18 residues. CDR3 residues: CASSLDQQGKRMNTEAFF. CDR3 bases: TGTGCCAGCAGCTTAGACCAACAGGGGAAAAGAATGAACACTGAAGCTTTCTTT.

This clone came up a few times. The rearrangement uses TRBV5-6 and TRBJ1-5; D gene uncertain. This CDR3 is 13 amino acids long. Germline V CDR1 and CDR2: SGHDT, YYEEEE. Trimming cost V 3 bases and J 6 bases, with 10 bases left between them. The CDR3 coding sequence is TGTGCCAGCAGCTGGTCGGGAACTCAGCCCCAGCATTTT. It is translated as CASSWSGTQPQHF.

This rearrangement joins TRBV7-9 to TRBJ2-2; 11 bases match TRBD2. CDR1 is SEHNR and CDR2 is FQNEAQ in the germline V gene (reference sequence). This CDR3 contains 16 residues. The junction had 6 bases not matched to a gene; V was cut back by 8 bases and J by 1 base. The CDR3 spells CASCSTSGENTGELFF. CDR3 nucleotide sequence: TGTGCCAGCTGTTCGACTAGCGGGGAGAACACCGGGGAGCTGTTTTTT.

The chain recombines TRBV4-1 with TRBJ2-5; D is tentatively TRBD1 or TRBD2 (5 bases each). V lost 4 bases to trimming and J lost 2 bases, with 14 bases between them. The germline V gene encodes CDR1 MGHRA and CDR2 YSYEKL. The CDR3 has 15 residues. The CDR3 coding sequence is TGCGCCAGCAGCCCTCCCGGGACGTCGCAAGAGACCCAGTACTTC. Translation: CASSPPGTSQETQYF.

The rearrangement joins TRBV5-1 to TRBJ2-1, with D unclear. V lost 5 bases to trimming and J lost 9 bases, with 12 bases between them. CDR3 length: 12 residues. Germline CDR1 SGHRS, CDR2 YFSETQ. The CDR3 DNA sequence: TGCGCCAGCAGTGATCCCACGGGTGAGCAGTTCTTC. It codes for CASSDPTGEQFF.

This clone has only one observation. The chain carries TRBV10-1 and TRBJ2-7; D call uncertain. V gave up 8 bases and J gave up 4 bases, with 6 bases separating them. The CDR3 has 10 residues. CDR1 WNHNN and CDR2 SYGVQD come from the germline V gene (reference sequence). Here the CDR3 reads CASFTYEQYF. As DNA, the CDR3 is TGCGCCAGCTTCACGTACGAGCAGTACTTC.

The CDR3 loop reads CASSPRTGSNQPQHF. The CDR3 DNA follows: TGTGCCAGCAGCCCCCGGACAGGGAGCAATCAGCCCCAGCATTTT. V and J are TRBV7-2 and TRBJ1-5; TRBD1 agrees at 8 bases. Germline CDR1 and CDR2: SGHTA and FQGNSA. V gave up 5 bases and J gave up 1 base; unmatched junction bases: 4. The CDR3 loop spans 15 amino acids.

This rearrangement joins TRBV6-4 to TRBJ2-3; no definite D call. The germline V and J ends were trimmed by 2 bases and 3 bases, with 12 bases remaining between them. Looked up from germline, CDR1 is MRHNA and CDR2 is SNTAGT. This CDR3 is 15 amino acids long. CDR3 sequence (DNA): TGTGCCAGCAGTGACCCCGGGTCCGCAACAGATACGCAGTATTTT. It yields the protein CASSDPGSATDTQYF.